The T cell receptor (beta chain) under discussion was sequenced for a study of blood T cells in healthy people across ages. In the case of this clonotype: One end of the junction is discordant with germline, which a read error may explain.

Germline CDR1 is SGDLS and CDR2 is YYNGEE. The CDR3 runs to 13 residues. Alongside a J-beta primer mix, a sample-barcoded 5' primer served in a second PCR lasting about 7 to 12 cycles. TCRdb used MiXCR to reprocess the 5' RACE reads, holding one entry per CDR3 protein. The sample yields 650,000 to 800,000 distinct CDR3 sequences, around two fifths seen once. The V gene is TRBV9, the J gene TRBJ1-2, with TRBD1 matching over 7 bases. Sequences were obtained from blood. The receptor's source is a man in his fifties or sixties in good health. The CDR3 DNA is TGTGCCAGCAGCAAACAGGGGCCATATGGCCACACCTTC. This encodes CASSKQGPYGHTF.